The present T cell receptor (beta chain) was sequenced within a study of T cell repertoires in cytomegalovirus infection. Across the whole study: A matching HLA type, together with CMV infection, was signaled by public TCR beta signatures. General study results and limits: Within the response measured ex vivo, HLA-C-restricted CMV-specific TCR beta clonotypes were dominant. There were carriers of CMV plus the relevant HLA, and cumulative public TCR beta family frequency identified them.

The CDR3 extends over 11 amino acids. From germline, CDR1 is MGHRA and CDR2 YSYEKL. Trimming shortened V by 1 base and J by 7 bases, and 5 bases separated the two germline ends. Notes on this clonotype: The antigen remains undetermined.

TCRdb independently ran MiXCR on the reads; one entry per CDR3 protein. The table shows about 270,000 distinct CDR3 sequences, with approximately 22% occurring only once. This material consisted of cultured PBMCs, taken from culture after CMV antigen stimulation. This TCR was recovered from a human donor in good health (CMV status not recorded). Some clones in this sample may be carry-over from other donors' samples. The chain joins TRBV4-1 to TRBJ2-7; D is ambiguous. CDR3 residues: CASSQAYEQYF. CDR3 DNA: TGCGCCAGCAGCCAAGCGTATGAGCAGTACTTC.